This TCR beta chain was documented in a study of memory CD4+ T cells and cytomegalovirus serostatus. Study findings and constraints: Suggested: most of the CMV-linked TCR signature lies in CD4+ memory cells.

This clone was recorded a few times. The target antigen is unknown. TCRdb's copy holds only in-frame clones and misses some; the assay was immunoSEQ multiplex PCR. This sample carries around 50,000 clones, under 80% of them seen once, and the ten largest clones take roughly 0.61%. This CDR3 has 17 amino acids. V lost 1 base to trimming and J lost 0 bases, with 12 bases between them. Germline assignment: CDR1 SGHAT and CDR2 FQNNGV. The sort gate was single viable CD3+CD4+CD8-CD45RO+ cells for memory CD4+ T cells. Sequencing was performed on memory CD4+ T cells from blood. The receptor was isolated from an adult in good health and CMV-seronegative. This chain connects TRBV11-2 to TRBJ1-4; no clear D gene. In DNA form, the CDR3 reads TGTGCCAGCAGCTTAGCTAACAGATTTACAACTAATGAAAAACTGTTTTTT. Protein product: CASSLANRFTTNEKLFF.